The entry that follows covers one T cell receptor (beta chain) sequence. The ends were cut back, 2 bases at V and 3 bases at J, with 7 bases in the middle. The CDR3 runs 13 residues. The germline V gene has CDR1 SGHAT and CDR2 FQNNGV. The data derive from a study of blood T cells in healthy people across ages. Combining a sample-barcoded 5' primer with a J-beta primer mix, a second PCR ran for 7 to 11 cycles. Each CDR3 protein gets one entry after TCRdb re-called the 5' RACE reads with MiXCR. There are about 1.7 million distinct CDR3 sequences in the sample; about 30% occur only once, and around 7.7% lies in the top ten. Every sample yielded at least 7 million isolated PBMCs.

The sample was blood. This receptor was identified in a woman in her 30s in good health. The J gene is TRBJ2-5, the V gene TRBV11-2; D is unresolved. CDR3 coding DNA: TGTGCCAGCAGCTTATCTAAGGAAGAGACCCAGTACTTC. This sequence encodes CASSLSKEETQYF.